Listed below are T cell receptor beta chains from one sample, sequenced in a study of cytomegalovirus exposure and HLA in healthy donors. Libraries were prepared by immunoSEQ multiplex PCR; TCRdb keeps only in-frame clonotypes and omits some of them. The table shows some 180,000 clones, with about nine tenths occurring only once. Material: PBMCs. The receptor set was obtained from a young man in good health and CMV-seropositive. The CDR3 runs from the conserved cysteine through the conserved F or W. The order of the fields is V gene, D gene, J gene, clone size, CDR3 DNA, CDR3 protein. A D gene is named only where the DNA matches it firmly. The listing skips clone size in some rows; elsewhere it reads once, few, many or a size class.

TRBV6-6	TRBD2	TRBJ2-3	-	TGTGCCAGCAGTCAGACTAGCGGGAGTACAGATACGCAGTATTTT	CASSQTSGSTDTQYF
TRBV5-1	-	TRBJ1-6	-	TGCGCCAGCAGCTACGGGAGTAGATATGGTTCACCCCTCCACTTT	CASSYGSRYGSPLHF
TRBV4-1	TRBD2	TRBJ2-1	-	TGCGCCAGCAGCCAGGGTACTAGCGGGAGTATTGGCTACAATGAGCAGTTCTTC	CASSQGTSGSIGYNEQFF
TRBV7-3	-	TRBJ2-2	-	TGTGCCAGCAGCTTAACCACCGGGGAGCTGTTTTTT	CASSLTTGELFF
TRBV6-5	-	TRBJ1-1	once	TGTGCCAGCAATTTTGGATCGATGGCTTTCTTT	CASNFGSMAFF
TRBV18	-	TRBJ2-1	-	TGTGCCAGCTCACGCGCAGCGGTCAGCTCCTACAATGAGCAGTTCTTC	CASSRAAVSSYNEQFF
TRBV19	-	TRBJ1-6	-	TGTGCCAGTAGTATGGGGGGGAGCCGGATCACACCCCTCCACTTT	CASSMGGSRITPLHF
TRBV6-5	-	TRBJ2-1	-	TGTGCCAGCAGAAGGCAGGGTAACTACAATGAGCAGTTCTTC	CASRRQGNYNEQFF
TRBV2	TRBD1	TRBJ2-7	once	TGTGCCAGCAGTCTGGGGGGGACAGGGACCGACTCCAACGAGCAGTACTTC	CASSLGGTGTDSNEQYF
TRBV29-1	TRBD1	TRBJ2-7	-	TGCAGCGCTAACCGGGACAGGGGCCCCGAGCAGTACTTC	CSANRDRGPEQYF
TRBV11-3	-	TRBJ2-1	-	TGTGCCAGCAGCTTAACTTCAGGACATTACAATGAGCAGTTCTTC	CASSLTSGHYNEQFF
TRBV25-1	TRBD1	TRBJ2-7	-	TGTGCCAGCACGGACAGGGGGGGGGAAGGACAGTACTTC	CASTDRGGEGQYF
TRBV7-2	-	TRBJ2-3	-	TGTGCCAGCAGCTCCGGGGGTGGGACAGATACGCAGTATTTT	CASSSGGGTDTQYF
TRBV2	-	TRBJ2-7	-	TGTGCCAGCAGTGATGTTGGCTACTCCTCCTACGAGCAGTACTTC	CASSDVGYSSYEQYF
TRBV28	-	TRBJ2-5	-	TGTGCCAGCAGTTTGAGGTCCCGAACCGGGACTCCAGACCAAGAGACCCAGTACTTC	CASSLRSRTGTPDQETQYF
TRBV6-1	TRBD1	TRBJ1-5	few	TGTGCCAGCAGTGAAGGCGGGACAGGAGGTCAGCCCCAGCATTTT	CASSEGGTGGQPQHF
TRBV2	TRBD1	TRBJ2-5	-	TGTGCCAGCAGTGCCCCCTTAGCGATACAGGGGTTTCCGACCCAGTACTTC	CASSAPLAIQGFPTQYF
TRBV11-2	-	TRBJ2-3	-	TGTGCCAGCAGCTTCGGCTTTCCTAGCACAGATACGCAGTATTTT	CASSFGFPSTDTQYF
TRBV19	TRBD1	TRBJ2-7	-	TGTGCCAGTAGACCGGGACAGGGCAAATACGAGCAGTACTTC	CASRPGQGKYEQYF
TRBV7-9	-	TRBJ1-1	-	TGTGCCAGCAGCTTGGTCGGGCAGGGTGACACTGAAGCTTTCTTT	CASSLVGQGDTEAFF
TRBV30	-	TRBJ2-5	-	TGTGCCTACCTCCGGGGCGTGGAGACCCAGTACTTC	CAYLRGVETQYF
TRBV10-3	TRBD1	TRBJ2-7	-	TGTGCCATCAGTGGACAGGGGGCCACCTACGAGCAGTACTTC	CAISGQGATYEQYF
TRBV11-3	-	TRBJ2-7	-	TGTGCCAGCATAGAAGGGACTGGGGAATACGAGCAGTACTTC	CASIEGTGEYEQYF
TRBV13	TRBD2	TRBJ2-1	once	TGTGCCAGCAGCTTACTTGGGGGGGATGAGCAGTTCTTC	CASSLLGGDEQFF
TRBV7-2	TRBD1	TRBJ2-6	-	TGTGCCAGCTGCGTGATCGGGGACAGCATCTCTGGGGCCAACGTCCTGACTTTC	CASCVIGDSISGANVLTF
TRBV27	-	TRBJ2-5	few	TGTGCCAGCAGGCCTTACGTGGCGGGGCCCCTGGAGACCCAGTACTTC	CASRPYVAGPLETQYF
TRBV10-1	TRBD2	TRBJ2-7	-	TGCGCCAGGGCACAAGCGGGGTTTACCTACGAGCAGTACTTC	CARAQAGFTYEQYF
TRBV6-1	TRBD2	TRBJ2-1	few	TGTGCCAGCAGTGAGCGGACTAGCGGGATCAATGAGCAGTTCTTC	CASSERTSGINEQFF
TRBV9	TRBD2	TRBJ2-3	once	TGTGCCAGCAGCGATCCTAGGGTAGCGGGAGGGAAAGATACGCAGTATTTT	CASSDPRVAGGKDTQYF
TRBV28	TRBD1	TRBJ1-2	few	TGTGCCAGCAGTTTAGTACAGGGGAGAGGCTACACCTTC	CASSLVQGRGYTF
TRBV6-6	TRBD1	TRBJ1-2	-	TGTGCCAGCAGTTCCATCGGGACAGGGGGGAACTATGGCTACACCTTC	CASSSIGTGGNYGYTF
TRBV9	-	TRBJ1-5	-	TGTGCCAGCAGCGTAGGTGTAGGAGTTGGTCAGCCCCAGCATTTT	CASSVGVGVGQPQHF
TRBV30	-	TRBJ1-2	-	TGTGCCTGGGGGATGGCTACAGGGAACTATGGCTACACCTTC	CAWGMATGNYGYTF
TRBV5-6	-	TRBJ1-1	-	TGTGCCAGCAGCTTGAACAGAAGGACTGAAGCTTTCTTT	CASSLNRRTEAFF
TRBV4-1	TRBD2	TRBJ2-5	-	TGCGCCAGCAGCCAAGCTAGCGGGAAAGAGACCCAGTACTTC	CASSQASGKETQYF
TRBV9	-	TRBJ2-7	-	TGTGCCAGCAGCGTAGGCCGACAGAACTATTACTACGAGCAGTACTTC	CASSVGRQNYYYEQYF
TRBV5-4	-	TRBJ2-7	once	TGTGCCAGCAGCTTGGAGGGTCAGAGCTTTTACGAGCAGTACTTC	CASSLEGQSFYEQYF
TRBV2	-	TRBJ1-5	few	TGTGCCAGCAGCCACTCGGGGGCTAGCGACCAGCCCCAGCATTTT	CASSHSGASDQPQHF
TRBV2	-	TRBJ2-5	once	TGTGCCACCTCAACGGAGGGCCAGGCAGGGGAGACCCAGTACTTC	CATSTEGQAGETQYF
TRBV27	-	TRBJ1-1	-	TGTGCCAGCAGTCTCCGGGACATGAACACTGAAGCTTTCTTT	CASSLRDMNTEAFF
TRBV6-1	-	TRBJ2-5	-	TGTGCCAGCAGTGACGTCCACCAAGAGACCCAGTACTTC	CASSDVHQETQYF
TRBV27	-	TRBJ1-6	-	TGTGCCAGCAGTTTGGGAGGTAATTCACCCCTCCACTTT	CASSLGGNSPLHF
TRBV7-6	-	TRBJ1-1	-	TGTGCCAGCAGCCACCGGGACGGGTCGAACACTGAAGCTTTCTTT	CASSHRDGSNTEAFF
TRBV29-1	-	TRBJ2-5	-	TGCAGCGTTGACGGCTGGGGGTGGGAGGAAGAGACCCAGTACTTC	CSVDGWGWEEETQYF
TRBV11-2	-	TRBJ1-1	-	TGTGCCAGCAGCTCCTACAGGGACACTGAAGCTTTCTTT	CASSSYRDTEAFF
TRBV5-1	TRBD1	TRBJ2-7	-	TGCGCCAGCAGCCCAGGACAGGGAACGGGGGAGCAGTACTTC	CASSPGQGTGEQYF
TRBV2	TRBD1	TRBJ1-4	-	TGTGCCAGCAGAGATATGGGGACAGGGGTTAGGGAAAAACTGTTTTTT	CASRDMGTGVREKLFF
TRBV27	-	TRBJ2-1	-	TGTGCCAGCAATTCCGCCCCAAGCAATGAGCAGTTCTTC	CASNSAPSNEQFF